This T cell receptor beta chain derives from a study of CD8 T cells in Susac syndrome (dated by TCRdb to about 2019). General notes on the study: The study used repertoire sequencing to test whether antigen drove CD8+ T cell activation and differentiation in Susac syndrome. The paper's findings and limits, for the study overall: The number of individuals in the TCR sequencing and HLA analysis was acknowledged as relatively small.

About this clonotype itself: Its antigen is currently not known. Nothing much larger sits one base from this clone, and base qualities are not available.

RNA was extracted using the RNeasy kit, and about 0.45 to 1 ug of the RNA was reverse transcribed with random hexamers. TCR beta CDR3 regions were amplified with the immunoSEQ multiplex PCR assay covering 54 Vbeta and 13 Jbeta segments. Bias from PCR amplification was corrected by using a synthetic template baseline for primer optimization and for computational correction. Under the source paper's analysis protocol: Only productive sequences were kept, with reads annotated to V, D and J genes according to IMGT and analyzed in immunoSEQ Analyzer. To calculate clonality, Shannon entropy was normalized by log2 of the number of productive unique sequences and then subtracted from one. Public and private clones were assessed among the 100 most prevalent clones of each patient and control. Susac-specific clones were defined as absent from healthy and MS cohorts, 850 to 1,300 published viral clones and other ImmuneACCESS disease sequences. TCRdb trimmed the raw reads at Q25, called clones with MiXCR and kept productive beta chains. Rows matching on CDR3 protein sequence are summarized as one entry with the most common DNA and genes. The V and J calls and clone size come from TCRdb's table, not from the authors' own analysis. Here the sample has 150,000 to 200,000 distinct CDR3 sequences; roughly 95% occur a single time. Under 0.095% of the sample goes to the ten largest clones.

Peripheral blood CD8+ and CD4+ T cells from healthy donors, Susac syndrome patients and multiple sclerosis patients were profiled using high-throughput TCR beta sequencing. The multiple sclerosis controls were treatment-naive patients who had stable or active relapsing-remitting disease and met the revised McDonald criteria. Bulk CD8+ and CD4+ T cells were purified by magnetic negative isolation, whereas CD8+ TEMRA cells were enriched by FACS. Blood was drawn into EDTA tubes, processed within 24 hours, and PBMCs were isolated by density gradient centrifugation. PBMCs intended for TCR sequencing were cryopreserved in liquid nitrogen and were subsequently thawed in a 37 degrees C water bath. The sorted or isolated CD4+, CD8+ and CD8+ TEMRA cells reached a purity of at least 90%. V sheds 4 bases and J sheds 0 bases, leaving 15 bases between their ends. The CDR3 numbers 15 residues from cysteine through phenylalanine. Only CDR3 DNA is held: 45 bases, read in frame from base 1. CDR1 SQVTM and CDR2 ANQGSEA were looked up in the germline V gene.

The sequence is built from TRBV29-1 and TRBJ1-1, with the D gene not confidently named. The source of this sequence is a human donor with multiple sclerosis. The specimen was CD4+ T cells from PBMCs. CDR3 sequence: CSVGFRLSMNTEAFF. The nucleotides are TGCAGCGTTGGCTTCCGTCTTTCCATGAACACTGAAGCTTTCTTT.